This T cell receptor (beta chain) came from a study of long-term antiretroviral therapy in people with HIV. Study-wide results and limits: Controls had broader CDR3 length ranges than HIV repertoires did.

Every donor had one or more pre-ART and two or more post-ART PBMC samples. J was trimmed by 7 bases and V by 5 bases; bases with no gene match: 14. CDR3 length equals 16 residues. Germline CDR1 and CDR2: MNHEY and SMNVEV (reference sequence). With survey level as its setting, the immunoSEQ assay was v3.0. Sequencing had a target that covered roughly 40,000-55,000 T-cell genomes per sample. The protocol was immunoSEQ multiplex PCR, while the TCRdb copy is restricted to in-frame clones and leaves out a portion. Altogether 30,000 to 40,000 clones are present, around four fifths being singletons, with the ten largest covering around 13%. In the case of this clone: Its target is not known.

Source: unsorted PBMCs, taken 0.3 years after starting antiretroviral therapy. The genes are TRBV27 and TRBJ2-1, with TRBD2 matching over 7 bases. The TCR was taken from a man aged 18 to 30 with HIV. CDR3 nucleotide sequence: TGTGCCAGCAGTCCCACCGGGAGCGGGATTTTTAATGAGCAGTTCTTC. Translation: CASSPTGSGIFNEQFF.